One T cell receptor beta chain is described in this entry. All enrollees were about 18 to 100 years old and from roughly 26 US areas. Assignments of participants to cohorts depended upon their own reported clinical history. The data are from a study of blood T cell repertoires in COVID-19. The wider study: The cDNA or gDNA used as material had been derived from T cells, B-cell-depleted T cells, or PBMCs.

V was cut by 1 base and J by 6 bases, with 16 bases left in between. CDR1 is PRHDT and CDR2 is FYEKMQ in the germline V gene (reference sequence). The CDR3 spans 15 residues. Study processing details: The authors estimated nucleated cell counts from reference gene primer amplification. Clones were read by immunoSEQ multiplex PCR, and TCRdb kept only the in-frame ones, dropping some. V, J and clone size were drawn from that table, and D and trimming were deduced from the DNA. The data show about 200,000 clones, under 90% seen once. This chain links TRBV13 with TRBJ2-7; TRBD1 might be the D (5 bases). The sample was PBMCs or T cells enriched from blood (not recorded which). The receptor's source is a woman in her twenties or thirties with acute COVID-19. The CDR3: CASSLVRQGSVEQYF. CDR3 nucleotide sequence: TGTGCCAGCAGCTTAGTTCGCCAGGGTTCGGTCGAGCAGTACTTC.